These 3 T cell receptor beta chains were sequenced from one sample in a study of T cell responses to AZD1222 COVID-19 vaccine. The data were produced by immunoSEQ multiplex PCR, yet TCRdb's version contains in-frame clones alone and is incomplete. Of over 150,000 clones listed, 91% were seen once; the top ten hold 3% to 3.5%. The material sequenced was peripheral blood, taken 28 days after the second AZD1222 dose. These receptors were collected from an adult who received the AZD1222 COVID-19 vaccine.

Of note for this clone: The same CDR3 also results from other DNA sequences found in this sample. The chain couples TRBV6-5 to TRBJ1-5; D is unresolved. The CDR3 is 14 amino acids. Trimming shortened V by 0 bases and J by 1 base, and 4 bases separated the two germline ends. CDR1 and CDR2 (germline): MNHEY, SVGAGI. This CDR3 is CASSYSRSNQPQHF. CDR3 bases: TGTGCCAGCAGTTACTCGAGAAGCAATCAGCCCCAGCATTTT.

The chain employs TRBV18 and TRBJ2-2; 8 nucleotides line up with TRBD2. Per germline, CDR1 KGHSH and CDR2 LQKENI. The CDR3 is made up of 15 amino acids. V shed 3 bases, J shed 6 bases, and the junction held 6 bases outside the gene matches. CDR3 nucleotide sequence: TGTGCCAGCTCACCTAGCGGGACCCAGGCCGGGGAGCTGTTTTTT. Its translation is CASSPSGTQAGELFF.

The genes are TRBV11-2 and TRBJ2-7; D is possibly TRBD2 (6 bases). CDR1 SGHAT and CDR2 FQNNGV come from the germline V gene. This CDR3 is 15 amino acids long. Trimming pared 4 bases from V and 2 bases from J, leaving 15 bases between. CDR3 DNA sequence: TGTGCCAGCAGCTCCTTAGCGGAGGCCCCCTACGAGCAGTACTTC. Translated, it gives CASSSLAEAPYEQYF.